Presented here are 25 T cell receptor beta chains from one specimen sequenced in a study of naive and memory T cell subsets. An equimolar mix of two oligonucleotides served as the beta constant-region primer for TRBC1 and TRBC2. TCRdb processed the UMI-ligation and nested PCR reads anew with MiXCR; each CDR3 protein has one entry. The sample consists of around 160,000 distinct CDR3 sequences, 17% of them appearing once. Sequencing was performed on naive CD4+ T cells from blood. The receptors here all came from a human donor in good health.

This clonotype was found a few times. This rearrangement joins TRBV7-8 to TRBJ1-5, with D tentatively TRBD1 (5 bases). Trimming pared 5 bases from V and 4 bases from J, leaving 12 bases between. The CDR3 runs to 14 residues. In germline, CDR1 is SGHVS, CDR2 FQNEAQ. This CDR3 reads CASSDRWGNQPQHF. The DNA of the CDR3 is TGTGCCAGCAGCGACCGATGGGGGAATCAGCCCCAGCATTTT.

DNA of the CDR3: TGTGCCAGCTCACTCAACGGACAGGGGGATGGCTACACCTTC. Its translation: CASSLNGQGDGYTF. The rearrangement uses TRBV18 and TRBJ1-2, with 10 bases identical to TRBD1. The junction had 5 bases not matched to a gene; V was cut back by 4 bases and J by 6 bases. This CDR3 has 14 amino acids. Germline V gene data show CDR1 as KGHSH and CDR2 as LQKENI.

This clonotype came up once. In DNA, the CDR3 is TGTGCCAGCAGCCAAGACAGGGGGCGAGAGACCCAGTACTTC. Translating gives CASSQDRGRETQYF. The chain is built from TRBV7-2 and TRBJ2-5; 10 bases align to TRBD1. Germline CDR1 SGHTA, CDR2 FQGNSA. The CDR3 loop spans 14 amino acids. J lost 4 bases, V lost 5 bases, and 4 bases had no gene match.

This clonotype showed up many times. The rearrangement links TRBV7-2 to TRBJ2-1, with 10 bases identical to TRBD2. Germline CDR1 reads SGHTA; CDR2 reads FQGNSA. With 5 bases clipped from V and 9 bases from J, the junction kept 10 bases outside the gene matches. CDR3 size: 15 residues. In DNA form, the CDR3 reads TGTGCCAGCAGCCCTTCGGGACTAGCGTTGGGTGAGCAGTTCTTC. Protein sequence: CASSPSGLALGEQFF.

This clonotype was detected a few times. The chain is built from TRBV19 and TRBJ1-1, with a weak D call TRBD1 (6 bases). The germline gives CDR1 LNHDA, CDR2 SQIVND (reference sequence). Trimming left V 2 bases short and J 8 bases short, with 18 bases between. CDR3 length equals 15 residues. The CDR3 sequence is CASSIYVQGMGEAFF. The DNA for the CDR3 is TGTGCCAGTAGTATATACGTGCAGGGGATGGGAGAAGCTTTCTTT.

This clonotype was seen a handful of times. The rearrangement uses TRBV30 and TRBJ1-2; no firm D call. V shed 6 bases and J shed 3 bases, with 8 bases lying between them. CDR1 is GTSNPN and CDR2 is SVGIG in the germline V gene (reference sequence). The CDR3 loop spans 11 amino acids. The CDR3 spells CACSRDYGYTF. DNA for the CDR3: TGTGCCTGTTCTAGGGACTATGGCTACACCTTC.

The chain carries TRBV10-3 and TRBJ2-1; possibly TRBD2 for D (5 bases). The CDR3 runs to 13 residues. Germline values: CDR1 ENHRY, CDR2 SYGVKD. Trimming removed 0 bases from V and 9 bases from J, with 9 bases in between. The CDR3 here is CAISESREGEQFF. The CDR3 nucleotides read TGTGCCATCAGTGAGTCCCGGGAAGGTGAGCAGTTCTTC.

This clonotype was recorded a few times. V usage is TRBV12-3 or TRBV12-4 and J usage is TRBJ2-7, with D possibly being TRBD1 (6 bases). Trimming left V 6 bases short and J 7 bases short, with 13 bases between. This CDR3 is built from 12 residues. CDR3 protein: CASRAQGLEQYF. CDR3 DNA: TGTGCCAGCAGGGCTCAGGGGTTGGAGCAGTACTTC.

In its sample, this clonotype was seen many times. This chain connects TRBV12-3 or TRBV12-4 to TRBJ2-1; 11 bases agree with TRBD2. Trimming removed 7 bases from V and 6 bases from J; junction bases left unmatched: 23. The CDR3 runs 20 residues. The CDR3 DNA reads TGTGCCAGCACTTTCCTTTACGAGGGGACTAGCGGCCAGAGGGGCAATGAGCAGTTCTTC. Protein sequence: CASTFLYEGTSGQRGNEQFF.

The gene calls are TRBV10-2 and TRBJ1-5; TRBD1 is a possible D gene (6 bases). Trimming pared 8 bases from V and 4 bases from J, leaving 15 bases between. The CDR3 sequence is 14 residues long. Per germline, CDR1 WSHSY and CDR2 SAAADI. CDR3: CASGEPGQNQPQHF. CDR3 DNA: TGCGCCAGCGGGGAGCCGGGACAAAATCAGCCCCAGCATTTT.

This sequence joins TRBV28 and TRBJ2-7; tentative D call: TRBD1 (5 bases). The CDR3 length is 14 residues. Trimming shortened V by 4 bases and J by 2 bases, and 12 bases separated the two germline ends. CDR1 and CDR2 from the germline V gene are MDHEN and SYDVKM. CDR3 residues: CASSSQGPAYEQYF. CDR3 DNA sequence: TGTGCCAGCAGTTCGCAGGGTCCGGCCTACGAGCAGTACTTC.

V gene TRBV28 combines with J gene TRBJ2-7, with no clear D. The CDR3 contains 13 residues. The ends were cut back, 3 bases at V and 0 bases at J, with 6 bases in the middle. Per the germline V gene, CDR1 is MDHEN and CDR2 is SYDVKM. CDR3 protein: CASSLWRSYEQYF. The CDR3 DNA reads TGTGCCAGCAGTTTGTGGCGCTCCTACGAGCAGTACTTC.

This clonotype was observed a handful of times. This rearrangement joins TRBV28 to TRBJ2-3, with D perhaps matching TRBD1 or TRBD2 (5 bases each). Trimming took off 5 bases at V and 2 bases at J, with 20 bases between the two ends. Germline V gene lookup returns CDR1 MDHEN and CDR2 SYDVKM. The CDR3 spans 17 residues. The CDR3 spells CASSPGTSGPTTDTQYF. CDR3 coding DNA: TGTGCCAGCAGTCCCGGGACCAGTGGCCCTACCACAGATACGCAGTATTTT.

The chain has TRBV6-6 and TRBJ2-3; the D is unclear. Per germline, CDR1 MNHNY and CDR2 SVGAGI (reference sequence). The CDR3 sequence is 15 residues long. V dropped 7 bases and J dropped 1 base, with 15 bases sitting between them. The CDR3 DNA reads TGTGCCAGCAAGACACCAGCCGGAGGCACAGATACGCAGTATTTT. Translation: CASKTPAGGTDTQYF.

The chain's CDR3 is CASSQDRTSMVEAETQYF. CDR3 bases: TGCGCCAGCAGCCAAGATCGGACTAGTATGGTCGAAGCGGAGACCCAGTACTTC. The J gene is TRBJ2-5, the V gene TRBV4-1, with TRBD2 matching 7 bases. Germline V gene data show CDR1 as MGHRA and CDR2 as YSYEKL. Losses at the gene ends were 0 bases for V and 5 bases for J; bases not matched to a gene: 15. This CDR3 has 18 amino acids.

As concerns this clonotype: At one end the junction does not follow the germline gene, possibly because of a read error. The rearrangement uses TRBV3-1 and TRBJ2-7, with D perhaps TRBD1 (5 bases). The length of the CDR3 is 13 residues. CDR1 and CDR2 (germline): LGHDT, YNNKEL (reference sequence). This chain's CDR3 is CASSKDSSYEQYF. For the CDR3, the DNA is TGTGCCAGCAGCAAAGACAGCTCCTACGAGCAGTACTTC.

This chain uses TRBV27 with TRBJ1-1; 9 bases line up with TRBD1. The CDR3 loop spans 13 amino acids. The germline V gene encodes CDR1 MNHEY and CDR2 SMNVEV (reference sequence). The V and J ends lost 6 bases and 1 base, in that order; junction bases with no gene match: 0. CDR3 residues: CASRGQGNTEAFF. DNA for the CDR3: TGTGCCAGCAGGGGACAGGGGAACACTGAAGCTTTCTTT.

This clonotype was seen only a few times. The rearrangement joins TRBV5-8 to TRBJ2-3, with 11 nucleotides matching TRBD2. This CDR3 is built from 16 residues. The V segment lost 0 bases and the J segment 6 bases; nucleotides outside the gene matches: 6. The V gene's germline CDR1 is SGHTS and CDR2 YDEGEE. The CDR3 nucleotides are TGTGCCAGCAGCTTGGATAGCGGGAGGGCCAGGGATACGCAGTATTTT. This translates into CASSLDSGRARDTQYF.

There are a few counts of this clonotype. This rearrangement joins TRBV28 to TRBJ1-1; no definite D call. Germline values: CDR1 MDHEN, CDR2 SYDVKM. V lost 5 bases, J lost 3 bases, and 16 bases lay in between. The CDR3 is made up of 15 amino acids. DNA for the CDR3: TGTGCCAGCAGTGAATTAGACGCGGTGGACACTGAAGCTTTCTTT. Amino acid sequence: CASSELDAVDTEAFF.

This clonotype has just a few counts. This rearrangement joins TRBV27 to TRBJ1-6; possible D gene TRBD1, 6 bases. The CDR3 consists of 13 residues. V lost 3 bases and J lost 10, with 10 bases in between. The germline V gene has CDR1 MNHEY and CDR2 SMNVEV (reference sequence). The CDR3 DNA follows: TGTGCCAGCAGTTTGGGGGGGCGATCACCCCTCCACTTT. As protein: CASSLGGRSPLHF.

This clonotype occurred many times. CDR3 sequence reads: CSARSPTDTQYF. In nucleotides, the CDR3 is TGCAGTGCTAGGTCCCCCACAGATACGCAGTATTTT. The chain links TRBV20-1 to TRBJ2-3, with D unresolved. The V gene lost 3 bases and the J gene lost 2 bases, with 6 bases spanning the gap. The CDR3 runs to 12 residues. Per the germline V gene, CDR1 is DFQATT and CDR2 is SNEGSKA (reference sequence).

This clonotype was seen only a few times. Here the CDR3 reads CASSLRGSEETQYF. The DNA of the CDR3 is TGCGCCAGCAGCCTACGAGGGTCCGAAGAGACCCAGTACTTC. The rearrangement links TRBV5-1 to TRBJ2-5, with a weak D call TRBD2 (5 bases). The V gene's germline CDR1 is SGHRS and CDR2 YFSETQ. V lost 4 bases, J lost 3 bases, and 13 bases lay in between. This CDR3 region has 14 residues.

This clonotype was observed a few times. The CDR3 reads CAISESPAGGSTDTQYF. CDR3 sequence (DNA): TGTGCCATCAGTGAGTCACCAGCGGGGGGTTCCACAGATACGCAGTATTTT. V and J are TRBV10-3 and TRBJ2-3; 9 bases match TRBD2. The germline gives CDR1 ENHRY, CDR2 SYGVKD. The J segment lost 2 bases and the V segment lost 0 bases, leaving 6 bases of the junction unmatched. The CDR3 runs 17 residues.

This clonotype was counted a few times. The genes are TRBV7-2 and TRBJ2-7, with a tentative D call TRBD2 (6 bases). Germline CDR1 and CDR2: SGHTA and FQGNSA. V was trimmed by 3 bases and J by 2 bases, leaving 11 bases between them. The CDR3 spans 14 residues. The CDR3 DNA is TGTGCCAGCAGCTTTTCCGGGAGTGCCTACGAGCAGTACTTC. It encodes CASSFSGSAYEQYF.

The rearrangement uses TRBV28 and TRBJ2-7, with 7 bases identical to TRBD1. Germline assignment: CDR1 MDHEN and CDR2 SYDVKM. This CDR3 contains 13 residues. With 11 bases clipped from V and 6 bases from J, the junction kept 13 bases outside the gene matches. The CDR3 reads CAVAGGPVVEQYF. The CDR3 coding sequence is TGTGCCGTCGCAGGGGGACCCGTCGTCGAGCAGTACTTC.